This T cell receptor beta chain was recorded in a study of a mutant IDH1 vaccine in newly diagnosed glioma. Study context: There were approximately 62% males and approximately 38% females among treated patients, whose mean age was about 44 years.

Time point given: week 35, safety follow-up. The study gave 300 ug of mutant IDH1 20-mer peptide per vaccine dose, with topical imiquimod. The ends were cut back, 4 bases at V and 0 bases at J, with 14 bases in the middle. CDR1 SGHRS and CDR2 YFSETQ come from the germline V gene. This CDR3 contains 15 residues. Here immunoSEQ multiplex PCR was the method, and the copy in TCRdb shows in-frame clones only, minus some. The sample lists 35,000 to 50,000 clones; 85% to 95% were seen once. For this clone: Its antigen is not known.

The sequence derives from a man in his fifties or sixties with glioma. The sample consisted of PBMCs, taken from a glioma patient whose treatment included an IDH1 peptide vaccine. The rearrangement links TRBV5-1 to TRBJ2-7; weak D call: TRBD1 (6 bases). CDR3 sequence reads: CASSHAQGISYEQYF. CDR3 DNA sequence: TGCGCCAGCAGCCACGCCCAGGGGATCTCCTACGAGCAGTACTTC.